This T cell receptor beta chain came from a study of OX40 agonist ivuxolimab in advanced cancers. The study, taken as a whole, reports: Some of the lowest clonal expansion was seen in partial responders at 0.1-3.0 mg/kg. CD4+ T cells averaged fewer expanded clones than CD8+ T cells.

Using immunoSEQ multiplex PCR, the repertoire was profiled, and TCRdb retains in-frame clones only, with some absent. The sample has more than 45,000 clones, about 82% seen once. This clone was picked up one time. Its antigen is not known. This clonotype originated in an adult with an advanced solid tumor such as melanoma, head and neck, liver or kidney cancer. This material consisted of CD4+ or CD8+ T cells sorted from blood, taken in a trial of the OX40 agonist ivuxolimab.

The CDR3 coding sequence is TGCGCCAGCAGCTTGGAGGCTGGGTTGGATACGCAGTATTTT. Translating gives CASSLEAGLDTQYF. J is TRBJ2-3 and V is TRBV5-1; D is ambiguous. V lost 0 bases and J 6 bases, leaving 11 bases between the germline ends. Germline V gene sequence: CDR1 SGHRS, CDR2 YFSETQ. The CDR3 is 14 amino acids.